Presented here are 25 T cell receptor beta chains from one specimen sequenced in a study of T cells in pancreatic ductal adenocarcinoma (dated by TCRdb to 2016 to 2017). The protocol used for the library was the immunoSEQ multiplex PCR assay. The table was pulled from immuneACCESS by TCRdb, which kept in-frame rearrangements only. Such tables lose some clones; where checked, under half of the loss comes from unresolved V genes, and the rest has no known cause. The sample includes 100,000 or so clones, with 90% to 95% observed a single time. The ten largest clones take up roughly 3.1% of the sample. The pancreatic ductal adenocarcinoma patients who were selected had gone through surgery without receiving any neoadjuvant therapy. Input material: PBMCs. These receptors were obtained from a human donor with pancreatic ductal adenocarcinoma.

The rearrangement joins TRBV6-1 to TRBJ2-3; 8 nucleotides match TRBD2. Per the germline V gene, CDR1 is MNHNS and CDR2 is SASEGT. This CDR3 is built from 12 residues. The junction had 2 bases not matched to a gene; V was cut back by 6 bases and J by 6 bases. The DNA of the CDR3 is TGTGCCAGCAGACGGGGGGGTGATACGCAGTATTTT. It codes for CASRRGGDTQYF.

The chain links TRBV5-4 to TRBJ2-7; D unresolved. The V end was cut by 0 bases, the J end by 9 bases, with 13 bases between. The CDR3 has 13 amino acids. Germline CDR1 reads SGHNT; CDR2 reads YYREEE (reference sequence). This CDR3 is CASSLDVERAQYF. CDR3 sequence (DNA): TGTGCCAGCAGCTTGGATGTTGAGAGAGCGCAGTACTTC.

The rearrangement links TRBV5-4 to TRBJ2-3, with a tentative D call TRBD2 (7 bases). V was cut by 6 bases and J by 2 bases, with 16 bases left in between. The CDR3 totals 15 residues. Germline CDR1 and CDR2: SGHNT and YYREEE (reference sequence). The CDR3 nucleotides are TGTGCCAGCATCAAGGGAGGGGGAGACACAGATACGCAGTATTTT. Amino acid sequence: CASIKGGGDTDTQYF. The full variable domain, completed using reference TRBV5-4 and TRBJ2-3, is ETGVTQSPTHLIKTRGQQVTLRCSSQSGHNTVSWYQQALGQGPQFIFQYYREEENGRGNFPPRFSGLQFPNYSSELNVNALELDDSALYLCASIKGGGDTDTQYFGPGTRLTVL.

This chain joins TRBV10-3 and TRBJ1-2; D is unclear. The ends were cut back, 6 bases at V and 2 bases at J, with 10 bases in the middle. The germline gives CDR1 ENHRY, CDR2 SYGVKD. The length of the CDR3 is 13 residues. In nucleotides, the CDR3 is TGTGCCATCAGGGGGAGCCCCAACTATGGCTACACCTTC. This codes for CAIRGSPNYGYTF.

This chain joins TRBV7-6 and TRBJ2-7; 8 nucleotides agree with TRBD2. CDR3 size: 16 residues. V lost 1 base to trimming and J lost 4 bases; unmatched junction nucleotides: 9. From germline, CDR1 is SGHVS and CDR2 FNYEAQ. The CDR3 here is CASSLVLSGSTYEQYF. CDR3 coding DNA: TGTGCCAGCAGCTTAGTTTTAAGCGGGAGTACTTACGAGCAGTACTTC. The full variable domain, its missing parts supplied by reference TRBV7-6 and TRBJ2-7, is GAGVSQSPRYKVTKRGQDVALRCDPISGHVSLYWYRQALGQGPEFLTYFNYEAQQDKSGLPNDRFSAERPEGSISTLTIQRTEQRDSAMYRCASSLVLSGSTYEQYFGPGTRLTVT.

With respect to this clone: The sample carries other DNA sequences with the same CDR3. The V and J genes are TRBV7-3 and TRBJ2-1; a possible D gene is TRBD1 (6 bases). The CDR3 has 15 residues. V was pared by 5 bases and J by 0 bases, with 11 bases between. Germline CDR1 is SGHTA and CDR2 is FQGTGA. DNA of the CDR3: TGTGCCAGCAGCCTTGACAGGAGCTCCTACAATGAGCAGTTCTTC. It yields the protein CASSLDRSSYNEQFF.

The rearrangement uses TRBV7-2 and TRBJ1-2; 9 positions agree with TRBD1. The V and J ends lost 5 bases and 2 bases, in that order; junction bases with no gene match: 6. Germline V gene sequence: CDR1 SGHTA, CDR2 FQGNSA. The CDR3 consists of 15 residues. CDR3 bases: TGTGCCAGCAGCCCTCCACAGGGGGCCAACTATGGCTACACCTTC. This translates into CASSPPQGANYGYTF.

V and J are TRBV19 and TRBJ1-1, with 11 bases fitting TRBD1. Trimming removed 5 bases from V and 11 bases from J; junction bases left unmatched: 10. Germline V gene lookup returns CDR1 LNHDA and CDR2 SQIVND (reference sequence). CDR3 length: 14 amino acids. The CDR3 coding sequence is TGTGCCAGTAGTGCCGGGACAGGGGGGCGCGGGGCTTTCTTT. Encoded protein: CASSAGTGGRGAFF.

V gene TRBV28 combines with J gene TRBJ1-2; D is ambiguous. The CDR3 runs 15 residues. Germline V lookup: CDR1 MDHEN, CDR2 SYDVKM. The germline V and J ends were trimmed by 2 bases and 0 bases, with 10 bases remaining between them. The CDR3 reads CASSLVTTTNYGYTF. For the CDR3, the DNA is TGTGCCAGCAGTTTAGTTACAACTACTAACTATGGCTACACCTTC.

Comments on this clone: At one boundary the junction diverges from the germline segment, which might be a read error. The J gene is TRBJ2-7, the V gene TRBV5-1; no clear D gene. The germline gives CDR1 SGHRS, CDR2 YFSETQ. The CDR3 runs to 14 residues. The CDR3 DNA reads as TGCGCGAGCACCGTGGGTCGCGGCTCCTACGAGCAGTACTTC. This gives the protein CASTVGRGSYEQYF.

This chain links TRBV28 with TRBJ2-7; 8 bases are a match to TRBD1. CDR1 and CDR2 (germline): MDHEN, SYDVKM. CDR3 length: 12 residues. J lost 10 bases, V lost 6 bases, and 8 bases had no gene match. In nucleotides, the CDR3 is TGTGCCAGCAGCCAGGACAGGGAGCTACAGTACTTC. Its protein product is CASSQDRELQYF.

The CDR3 loop reads CASSGSGTNYNEQFF. CDR3 sequence (DNA): TGTGCCAGCAGCGGTAGCGGGACGAATTACAATGAGCAGTTCTTC. The chain has TRBV9 and TRBJ2-1; TRBD2 matches 8 bases. The V and J ends lost 3 bases and 4 bases, in that order; junction bases with no gene match: 6. Germline lookup yields CDR1 SGDLS and CDR2 YYNGEE. CDR3 length: 15 amino acids.

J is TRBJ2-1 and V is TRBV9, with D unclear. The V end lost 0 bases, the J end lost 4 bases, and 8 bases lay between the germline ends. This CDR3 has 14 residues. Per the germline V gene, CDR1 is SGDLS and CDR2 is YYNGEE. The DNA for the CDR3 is TGTGCCAGCAGCGTAGGTCAGGAATACAATGAGCAGTTCTTC. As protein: CASSVGQEYNEQFF.

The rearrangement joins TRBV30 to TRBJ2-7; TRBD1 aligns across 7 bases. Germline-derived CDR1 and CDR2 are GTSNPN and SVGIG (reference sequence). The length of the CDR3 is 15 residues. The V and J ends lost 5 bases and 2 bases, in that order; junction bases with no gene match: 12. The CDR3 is CAWGAPGQSTYEQYF. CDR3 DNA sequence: TGTGCCTGGGGAGCCCCGGGACAGAGTACCTACGAGCAGTACTTC. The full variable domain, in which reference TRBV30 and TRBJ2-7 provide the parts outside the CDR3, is SQTIHQWPATLVQPVGSPLSLECTVEGTSNPNLYWYRQAAGRGLQLLFYSVGIGQISSEVPQNLSASRPQDRQFILSSKKLLLSDSGFYLCAWGAPGQSTYEQYFGPGTRLTVT.

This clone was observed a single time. This CDR3 is CATSRDPYGYTF. Written as DNA, the CDR3 is TGTGCCACCAGCAGAGATCCATATGGCTACACCTTC. V is TRBV15 and J is TRBJ1-2, with unresolved D. Germline V gene sequence: CDR1 LNHNV, CDR2 YYDKDF (reference sequence). The CDR3 totals 12 residues. Trimming took off 0 bases at V and 5 bases at J, with 4 bases between the two ends.

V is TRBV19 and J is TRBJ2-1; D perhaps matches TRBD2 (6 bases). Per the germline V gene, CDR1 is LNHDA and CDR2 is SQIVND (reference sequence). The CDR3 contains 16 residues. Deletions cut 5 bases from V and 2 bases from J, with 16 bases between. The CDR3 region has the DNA TGTGCCAGTAGTCCTCTGATGGGAGGAACCTACAATGAGCAGTTCTTC. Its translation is CASSPLMGGTYNEQFF.

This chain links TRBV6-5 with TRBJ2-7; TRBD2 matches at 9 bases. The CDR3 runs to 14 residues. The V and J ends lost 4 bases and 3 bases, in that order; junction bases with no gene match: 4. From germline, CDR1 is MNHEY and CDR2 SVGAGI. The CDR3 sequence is CASSSWTSVYEQYF. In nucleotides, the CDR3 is TGTGCCAGCAGTTCGTGGACTAGCGTCTACGAGCAGTACTTC.

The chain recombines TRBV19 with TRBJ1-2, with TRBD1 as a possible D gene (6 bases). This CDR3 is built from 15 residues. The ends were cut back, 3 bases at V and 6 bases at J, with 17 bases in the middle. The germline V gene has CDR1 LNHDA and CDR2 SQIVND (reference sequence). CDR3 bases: TGTGCCAGTAGTATCTGGGGGCGAAGGTTGAATGGCTACACCTTC. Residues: CASSIWGRRLNGYTF.

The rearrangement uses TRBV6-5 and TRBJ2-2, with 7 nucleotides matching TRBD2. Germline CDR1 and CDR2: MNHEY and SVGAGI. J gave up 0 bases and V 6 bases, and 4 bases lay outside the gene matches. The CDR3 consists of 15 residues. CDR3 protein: CASRRDYPNTGELFF. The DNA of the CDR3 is TGTGCCAGCAGGCGGGACTACCCGAACACCGGGGAGCTGTTTTTT.

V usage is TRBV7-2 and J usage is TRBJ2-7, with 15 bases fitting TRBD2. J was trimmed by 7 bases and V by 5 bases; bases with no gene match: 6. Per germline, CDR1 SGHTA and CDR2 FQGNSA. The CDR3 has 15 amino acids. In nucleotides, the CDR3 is TGTGCCAGCAGCGATGGACTAGCGGGAGGGGCAGAGCAGTACTTC. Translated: CASSDGLAGGAEQYF.

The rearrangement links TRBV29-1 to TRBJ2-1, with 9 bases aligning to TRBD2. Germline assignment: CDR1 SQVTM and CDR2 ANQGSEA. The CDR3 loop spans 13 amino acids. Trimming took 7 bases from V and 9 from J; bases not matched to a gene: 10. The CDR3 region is CSGGPAGGFEQFF. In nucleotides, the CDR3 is TGCAGCGGTGGGCCAGCGGGAGGTTTTGAGCAGTTCTTC.

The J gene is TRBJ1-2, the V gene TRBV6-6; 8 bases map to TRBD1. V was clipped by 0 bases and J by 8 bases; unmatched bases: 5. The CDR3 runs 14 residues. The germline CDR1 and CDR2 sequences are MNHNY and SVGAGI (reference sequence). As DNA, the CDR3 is TGTGCCAGCAGTTACTCCCCGACAGGGGACGGCTACACCTTC. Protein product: CASSYSPTGDGYTF.

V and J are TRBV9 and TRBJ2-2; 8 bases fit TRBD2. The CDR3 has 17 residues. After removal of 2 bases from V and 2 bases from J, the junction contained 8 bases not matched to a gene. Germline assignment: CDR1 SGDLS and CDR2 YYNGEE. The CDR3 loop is CASSVKLAVLNTGELFF. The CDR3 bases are TGTGCCAGCAGCGTTAAACTAGCGGTCCTCAACACCGGGGAGCTGTTTTTT.

CDR3 protein: CASSLKDFNTYEQYF. For the CDR3, the DNA is TGTGCCAGCAGCTTAAAGGACTTCAATACCTACGAGCAGTACTTC. The chain carries TRBV11-2 and TRBJ2-7; weak D call: TRBD2 (5 bases). Germline lookup yields CDR1 SGHAT and CDR2 FQNNGV. The CDR3 length is 15 residues. With 2 bases removed from V and 2 bases from J, the gap between germline ends came to 13 bases.

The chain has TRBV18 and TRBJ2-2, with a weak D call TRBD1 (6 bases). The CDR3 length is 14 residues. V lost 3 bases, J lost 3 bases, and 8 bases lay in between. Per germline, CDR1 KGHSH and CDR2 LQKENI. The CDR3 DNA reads TGTGCCAGCTCACCCCAGGGGCACACCGGGGAGCTGTTTTTT. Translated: CASSPQGHTGELFF.